The 20 T cell receptor beta chains below were found in one sample sequenced in a study of human T cells and chemical hapten exposure. TCRdb reanalysed the RACE reads using MiXCR and keeps one entry per CDR3 protein. This table has approximately 82,000 distinct CDR3 sequences, less than 8% appearing once. The time point was: patch test 2, 6 weeks after DPC sensitization. Treatment meaning: therapeutic diphenylcyclopropenone sensitization with weekly scalp DPC. The input for sequencing was whole blood, taken in connection with sensitization to the hapten diphenylcyclopropenone (DPC). The receptors were gathered from a woman aged 25 to 45 with alopecia areata. Some clones in this sample may be carry-over from other donors' samples.

The sample holds many counts of this clonotype. V usage is TRBV6-5 and J usage is TRBJ1-6; possible D gene TRBD1, 6 bases. In germline, CDR1 is MNHEY, CDR2 SVGAGI. V was pared by 0 bases and J by 7 bases, with 25 bases between. The CDR3 sequence is 20 residues long. DNA for the CDR3: TGTGCCAGCAGTTACTCGGGTAGGCGTGTAACAGGGCGGAGGAATTCACCCCTCCACTTT. Protein product: CASSYSGRRVTGRRNSPLHF.

This clonotype was detected many times. V is TRBV12-3 or TRBV12-4 and J is TRBJ1-1; D uncertain. Trimming pared 3 bases from V and 2 bases from J, leaving 7 bases between. This CDR3 has 13 residues. CDR3 protein: CASSFGPNTEAFF. The DNA of the CDR3 is TGTGCCAGCAGTTTCGGCCCCAACACTGAAGCTTTCTTT.

This clonotype occurred many times. The gene calls are TRBV29-1 and TRBJ2-1, with D perhaps TRBD1 (6 bases). V dropped 6 bases and J dropped 7 bases, with 22 bases sitting between them. Per the germline V gene, CDR1 is SQVTM and CDR2 is ANQGSEA. The CDR3 runs to 15 residues. CDR3 loop: CSVRPTGLLNNEQFF. As DNA, the CDR3 is TGCAGCGTCCGACCGACAGGACTGCTGAATAATGAGCAGTTCTTC.

This clonotype was recorded a few times. The rearrangement joins TRBV5-1 to TRBJ2-2; D gene unclear. The germline V gene has CDR1 SGHRS and CDR2 YFSETQ. V was clipped by 1 base and J by 2 bases, with 12 bases between them. The CDR3 has 16 residues. The CDR3 nucleotides read TGCGCCAGCAGCTTGAGTCCGACACACAACACCGGGGAGCTGTTTTTT. Protein: CASSLSPTHNTGELFF.

This clonotype has a count of ten or more. The CDR3 sequence is CASSLFKGNQPQHF. The CDR3 region has the DNA TGTGCCAGCAGTTTATTTAAGGGGAACCAGCCCCAGCATTTT. V is TRBV27 and J is TRBJ1-5; D possibly corresponds to TRBD1 (5 bases). V lost 1 base, J lost 7 bases, and 11 bases lay in between. The CDR3 loop spans 14 amino acids. CDR1 and CDR2 (germline): MNHEY, SMNVEV (reference sequence).

The chain joins TRBV5-1 to TRBJ1-1, with 7 bases aligning to TRBD1. Germline lookup yields CDR1 SGHRS and CDR2 YFSETQ. The V gene end was trimmed by 0 bases and the J gene end by 4 bases; junction bases not matched to a gene: 6. The CDR3 loop spans 15 amino acids. The CDR3 nucleotides read TGCGCCAGCAGCTTGGGACAGGGAGGTCGCACTGAAGCTTTCTTT. Translated: CASSLGQGGRTEAFF. Based on the CDR3 plus reference TRBV5-1 and TRBJ1-1, the full variable domain is KAGVTQTPRYLIKTRGQQVTLSCSPISGHRSVSWYQQTPGQGLQFLFEYFSETQRNKGNFPGRFSGRQFSNSRSEMNVSTLELGDSALYLCASSLGQGGRTEAFFGQGTRLTVV.

The chain is built from TRBV2 and TRBJ1-5; no definite D call. With 9 bases removed from V and 0 bases from J, the gap between germline ends came to 12 bases. There are 14 residues in the CDR3. Germline V gene data show CDR1 as SNHLY and CDR2 as FYNNEI. The CDR3, as DNA: TGTGCCAGTAGAGGTACCTCTAGCAATCAGCCCCAGCATTTT. Its translation: CASRGTSSNQPQHF.

In its sample, this clonotype was seen many times. The genes are TRBV14 and TRBJ1-1; 7 bases align to TRBD1. The germline V gene has CDR1 SGHDN and CDR2 FVKESK. J lost 3 bases, V lost 4 bases, and 2 bases had no gene match. This CDR3 has 13 amino acids. CDR3 region: CASSPGGYTEAFF. CDR3 DNA: TGTGCCAGCAGCCCAGGGGGTTACACTGAAGCTTTCTTT.

At least ten counts were recorded for this clonotype. The CDR3 here is CASSPPSSNSYNEQFF. As DNA, the CDR3 is TGTGCCAGCAGTCCGCCATCGTCGAACTCCTACAATGAGCAGTTCTTC. The rearrangement links TRBV27 to TRBJ2-1; D is uncertain. Trimming removed 5 bases from V and 0 bases from J, with 14 bases in between. The CDR3 length is 16 residues. Germline values: CDR1 MNHEY, CDR2 SMNVEV (reference sequence).

This clonotype was detected many times. This rearrangement joins TRBV7-9 to TRBJ2-6; possibly TRBD2 for D (6 bases). Trimming removed 4 bases from V and 0 bases from J, with 10 bases in between. This CDR3 comprises 16 residues. Germline CDR1 SEHNR, CDR2 FQNEAQ (reference sequence). CDR3 nucleotide sequence: TGTGCCAGCAGCTCCGGCGGGGACTCTGGGGCCAACGTCCTGACTTTC. Translation: CASSSGGDSGANVLTF.

This clonotype has a count of ten or more. The chain carries TRBV19 and TRBJ1-2; D unresolved. Germline V gene lookup returns CDR1 LNHDA and CDR2 SQIVND (reference sequence). The CDR3 length is 14 residues. V was clipped by 2 bases and J by 5 bases, with 12 bases between them. The DNA of the CDR3 is TGTGCCAGTAGTATATCGGGCGGATCTTATGGCTACACCTTC. Encoded protein: CASSISGGSYGYTF.

In its sample, this clonotype was seen many times. V and J are TRBV3-1 and TRBJ1-1; D ambiguous. Germline CDR1 and CDR2: LGHDT and YNNKEL (reference sequence). This CDR3 is built from 12 residues. Trimming stripped 5 bases from V and 5 bases from J, with 9 bases between. The CDR3 protein is CASSRSITEAFF. CDR3 in DNA: TGTGCCAGCAGCAGATCTATAACTGAAGCTTTCTTT.

This chain connects TRBV5-1 to TRBJ1-2, with D possibly being TRBD1 (5 bases). The V gene lost 4 bases and the J gene lost 7 bases, with 20 bases spanning the gap. The CDR3 is 15 residues long. The germline CDR1 and CDR2 sequences are SGHRS and YFSETQ. In DNA, the CDR3 is TGCGCCAGCAGCGGTTCCCCAGGGCCGGGGGGTGGCTACACCTTC. This sequence encodes CASSGSPGPGGGYTF.

V usage is TRBV7-2 and J usage is TRBJ2-4, with 9 bases identical to TRBD1. This CDR3 region has 16 residues. The V and J ends lost 5 bases and 5 bases, in that order; junction bases with no gene match: 10. The germline V gene has CDR1 SGHTA and CDR2 FQGNSA. The CDR3 nucleotides read TGTGCCAGCAGCGCAACAGGGGGCCTCGGAGAAAACATTCAGTACTTC. It specifies CASSATGGLGENIQYF.

A few counts support this clonotype. J is TRBJ2-1 and V is TRBV2; TRBD1 matches at 8 bases. Germline CDR1 is SNHLY and CDR2 is FYNNEI. With 6 bases clipped from V and 8 bases from J, the junction kept 12 bases outside the gene matches. This CDR3 spans 15 amino acids. CDR3 nucleotides: TGTGCCAGCAGACAAGACAGGGGCCCGTTTTATGAGCAGTTCTTC. This codes for CASRQDRGPFYEQFF.

This chain joins TRBV4-2 and TRBJ1-3, with D perhaps matching TRBD1 (5 bases). V shed 4 bases and J shed 4 bases, with 17 bases lying between them. The germline gives CDR1 LGHNA, CDR2 YNFKEQ. There are 16 residues in the CDR3. CDR3 nucleotides: TGTGCCAGCAGCCCGTACCCGAGGGGTATGGGAAACACCATATATTTT. It is translated as CASSPYPRGMGNTIYF.

This clonotype occurred many times. The rearrangement joins TRBV2 to TRBJ1-1; no definite D call. The V gene's germline CDR1 is SNHLY and CDR2 FYNNEI. The ends were cut back, 8 bases at V and 5 bases at J, with 18 bases in the middle. The CDR3 is 14 residues long. DNA of the CDR3: TGTGCCAGCGGGCCAGGTACAAGAGGGACTGAAGCTTTCTTT. Amino acid sequence: CASGPGTRGTEAFF.

At least ten counts were recorded for this clonotype. J is TRBJ1-6 and V is TRBV6-1, with 9 positions matching TRBD1. The CDR3 spans 16 residues. Germline-derived CDR1 and CDR2 are MNHNS and SASEGT. Trimming removed 3 bases from V and 10 bases from J; junction bases left unmatched: 10. This CDR3 is CASSDPAGTGKSPLHF. The CDR3, as DNA: TGTGCCAGCAGTGATCCCGCCGGGACAGGGAAATCACCCCTCCACTTT.

As to this clonotype: One base away lies a much larger clone, so this may be a sequencing read error. The chain carries TRBV27 and TRBJ2-5, with TRBD1 as a possible D gene (6 bases). In germline, CDR1 is MNHEY, CDR2 SMNVEV (reference sequence). The CDR3 is 15 amino acids. CDR3 residues: CVSSPAEGVRETQYF. DNA of the CDR3: TGTGTCAGCAGTCCCGCTGAGGGGGTGAGGGAGACCCAGTACTTC.

This clonotype was detected many times. This chain uses TRBV7-8 with TRBJ1-6; D unclear. The CDR3 contains 12 residues. Per the germline V gene, CDR1 is SGHVS and CDR2 is FQNEAQ. Trimming removed 5 bases at V and 7 bases at J, with 6 bases between. CDR3 coding DNA: TGTGCCAGCAGCCGTTGGAATTCACCCCTCCACTTT. It is translated as CASSRWNSPLHF.